The text below deals with one TCR beta chain. Clones were read by immunoSEQ multiplex PCR, and TCRdb kept only the in-frame ones, dropping some. This table holds about 150,000 clones, 85% to 90% found once. The sample comes from a study of blood T cell repertoires in COVID-19. As for the study in general: In each case, the material was cDNA or gDNA derived from T cells, B-cell-depleted T cells, or PBMCs.

J was trimmed by 12 bases and V by 5 bases; bases with no gene match: 7. The CDR3 extends over 14 amino acids. In germline, CDR1 is SEHNR, CDR2 FQNEAQ (reference sequence). The source is a woman aged 55-69 years with active COVID-19. V is TRBV7-9 and J is TRBJ2-1; 13 nucleotides match TRBD2. Sequenced: peripheral blood. CDR3: CASSGTSGVVGQFF. The CDR3 DNA reads as TGTGCCAGCAGCGGGACTAGCGGGGTTGTTGGGCAGTTCTTC.